This entry describes one T cell receptor (beta chain). Authors' processing steps: The assay estimated nucleated cells by amplifying reference gene primers. The repertoire was sequenced with immunoSEQ multiplex PCR; TCRdb's copy has only in-frame clones and lacks some. For V, J and clone size, that table is used; D and trimming come from the DNA. The sample carries approximately 100,000 clones, about four fifths recorded once. This specimen comes from a study of blood T cell repertoires in COVID-19. Study overall: PBMCs, B-cell-depleted T cells, or T cells provided the cDNA or gDNA that made up the material.

Germline-derived CDR1 and CDR2 are MGHRA and YSYEKL. The CDR3 length is 16 residues. V was trimmed by 0 bases and J by 2 bases, leaving 10 bases between them. Sequenced input: peripheral blood. The clonotype was recovered from a human donor in a cohort sampled during active COVID-19. This rearrangement joins TRBV4-1 to TRBJ1-4; no reliable D call. In DNA form, the CDR3 reads TGCGCCAGCAGCCAAGAAGCTCAGGTTACTAATGAAAAACTGTTTTTT. Translated: CASSQEAQVTNEKLFF.